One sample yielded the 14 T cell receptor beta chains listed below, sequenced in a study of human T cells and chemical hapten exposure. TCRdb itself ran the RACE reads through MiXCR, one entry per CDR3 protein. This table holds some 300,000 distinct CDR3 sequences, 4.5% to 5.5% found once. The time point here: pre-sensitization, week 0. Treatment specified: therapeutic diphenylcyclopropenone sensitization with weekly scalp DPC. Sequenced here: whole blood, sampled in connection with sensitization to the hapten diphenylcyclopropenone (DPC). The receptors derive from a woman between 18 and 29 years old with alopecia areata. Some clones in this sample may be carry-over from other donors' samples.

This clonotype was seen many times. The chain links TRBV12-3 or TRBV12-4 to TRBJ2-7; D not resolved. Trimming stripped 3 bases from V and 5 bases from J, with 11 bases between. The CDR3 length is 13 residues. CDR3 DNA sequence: TGTGCCAGCAGTTTCGGTGTTTCTGACGAGCAGTACTTC. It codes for CASSFGVSDEQYF.

The CDR3 is CASRGWDRSTTQYF. Here the CDR3 DNA reads TGTGCCAGCAGGGGTTGGGACAGGAGTACTACGCAGTATTTT. This chain connects TRBV7-9 to TRBJ2-3; 8 bases agree with TRBD1. The J segment lost 8 bases and the V segment lost 6 bases, leaving 10 bases of the junction unmatched. CDR1 is SEHNR and CDR2 is FQNEAQ in the germline V gene (reference sequence). The CDR3 is made up of 14 amino acids.

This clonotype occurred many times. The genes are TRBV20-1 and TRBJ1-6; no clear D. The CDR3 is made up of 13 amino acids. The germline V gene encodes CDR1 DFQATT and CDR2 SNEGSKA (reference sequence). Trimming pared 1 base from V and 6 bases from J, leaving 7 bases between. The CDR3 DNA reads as TGCAGTGCTAGAGTGGACTTTAATTCACCCCTCCACTTT. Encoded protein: CSARVDFNSPLHF.

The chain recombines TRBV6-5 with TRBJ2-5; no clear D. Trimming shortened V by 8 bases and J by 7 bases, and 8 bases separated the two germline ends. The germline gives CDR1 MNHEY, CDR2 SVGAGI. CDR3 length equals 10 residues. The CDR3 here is CASGALTQYF. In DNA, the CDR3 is TGTGCCAGCGGTGCGTTGACCCAGTACTTC.

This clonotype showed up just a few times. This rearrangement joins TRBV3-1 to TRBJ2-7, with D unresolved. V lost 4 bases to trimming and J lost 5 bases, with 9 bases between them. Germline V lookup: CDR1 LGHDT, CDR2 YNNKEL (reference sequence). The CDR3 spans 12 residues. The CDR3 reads CASSREPDEQYF. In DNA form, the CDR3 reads TGTGCCAGCAGCCGGGAACCAGACGAGCAGTACTTC.

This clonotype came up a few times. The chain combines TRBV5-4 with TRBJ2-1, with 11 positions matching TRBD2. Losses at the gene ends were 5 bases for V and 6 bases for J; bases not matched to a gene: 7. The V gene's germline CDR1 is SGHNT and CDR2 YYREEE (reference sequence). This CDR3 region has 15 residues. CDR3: CASRALAGGPNEQFF. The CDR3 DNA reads TGTGCCAGCAGGGCTTTAGCGGGGGGGCCCAATGAGCAGTTCTTC.

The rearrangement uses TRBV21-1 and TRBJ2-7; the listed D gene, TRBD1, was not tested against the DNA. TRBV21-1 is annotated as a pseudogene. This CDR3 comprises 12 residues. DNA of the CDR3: TGTGCCAGCAGCAAAGCCGTGCAGGCCCCGTCGTTC. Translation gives CASSKAVQAPSF.

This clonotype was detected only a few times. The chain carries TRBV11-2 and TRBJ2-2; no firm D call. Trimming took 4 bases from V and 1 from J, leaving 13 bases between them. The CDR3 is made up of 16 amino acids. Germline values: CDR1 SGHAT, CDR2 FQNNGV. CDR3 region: CASSYSQWLNTGELFF. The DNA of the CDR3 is TGTGCCAGCAGCTACAGTCAGTGGCTGAACACCGGGGAGCTGTTTTTT.

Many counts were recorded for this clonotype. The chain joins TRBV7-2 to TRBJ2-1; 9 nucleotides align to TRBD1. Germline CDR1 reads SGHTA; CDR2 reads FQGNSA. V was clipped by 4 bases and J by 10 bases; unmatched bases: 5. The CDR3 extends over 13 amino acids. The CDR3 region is CASSSGTGREQFF. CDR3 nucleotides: TGTGCCAGCAGCTCCGGGACAGGGAGAGAGCAGTTCTTC.

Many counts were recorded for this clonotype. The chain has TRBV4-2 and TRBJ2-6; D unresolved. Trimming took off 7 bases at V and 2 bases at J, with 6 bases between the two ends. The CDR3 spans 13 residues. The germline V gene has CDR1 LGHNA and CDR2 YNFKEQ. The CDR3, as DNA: TGTGCCAGCAAGGACCCTGGGGCCAACGTCCTGACTTTC. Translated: CASKDPGANVLTF.

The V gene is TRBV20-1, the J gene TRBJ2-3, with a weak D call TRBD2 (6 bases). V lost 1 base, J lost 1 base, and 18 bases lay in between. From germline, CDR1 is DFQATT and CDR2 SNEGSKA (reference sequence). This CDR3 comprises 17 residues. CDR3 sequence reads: CSARVPGGTGRTDTQYF. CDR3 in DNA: TGCAGTGCTAGAGTACCAGGCGGGACCGGTCGCACAGATACGCAGTATTTT.

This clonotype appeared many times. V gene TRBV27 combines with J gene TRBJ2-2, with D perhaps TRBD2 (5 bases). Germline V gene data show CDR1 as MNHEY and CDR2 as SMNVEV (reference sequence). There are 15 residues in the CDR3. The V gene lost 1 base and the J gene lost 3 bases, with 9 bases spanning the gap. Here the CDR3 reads CASSLYGVDTGELFF. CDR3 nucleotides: TGTGCCAGCAGTTTATACGGGGTCGACACCGGGGAGCTGTTTTTT.

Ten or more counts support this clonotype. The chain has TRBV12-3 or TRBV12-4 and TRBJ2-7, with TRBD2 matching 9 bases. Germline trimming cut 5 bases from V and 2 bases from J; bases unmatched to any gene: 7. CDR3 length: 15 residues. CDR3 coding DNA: TGTGCCAGCAGTCCTAGCGGGGTAACCCCCTACGAGCAGTACTTC. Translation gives CASSPSGVTPYEQYF.

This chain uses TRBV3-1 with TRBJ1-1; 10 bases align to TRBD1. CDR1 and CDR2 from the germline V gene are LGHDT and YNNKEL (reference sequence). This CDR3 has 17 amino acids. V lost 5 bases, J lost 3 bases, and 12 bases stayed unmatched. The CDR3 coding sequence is TGTGCCAGCAGCAGACAGGGGGCGCATCGATCGGACACTGAAGCTTTCTTT. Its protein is CASSRQGAHRSDTEAFF.